The clone carrying this T cell receptor beta chain has just a few counts. The data derive from a study of CD8+ T cells in alopecia areata. RNA, once extracted, was reverse transcribed into cDNA for use as the sequencing template. The method was immunoSEQ multiplex PCR; TCRdb's version includes in-frame clones alone and lacks a portion of them. Here the sample spans over 85,000 clones, 41% being singletons. V was pared by 3 bases and J by 1 base, with 8 bases between. CDR3 size: 14 residues. Germline CDR1 is SGDLS and CDR2 is YYNGEE. The receptor was isolated from a human donor with alopecia areata. This chain connects TRBV9 to TRBJ1-5; TRBD1 might be the D (5 bases). The sequencing sample was made of CD4+ T cells sorted from blood. CDR3 bases: TGTGCCAGCAGCGAGGGGAGGAGCAATCAGCCCCAGCATTTT. The encoded protein is CASSEGRSNQPQHF.